The 30 T cell receptor beta chains reported below all come from one sample, sequenced in a study of blood T cell repertoires in COVID-19. This table comes from immunoSEQ multiplex PCR, and its TCRdb copy is limited to in-frame clones, with some not included. The data show 140,000 or so clones, about 90% seen once. Sequencing was carried out using peripheral blood. All receptors derive from a man aged 50 to 59 who had recovered from COVID-19.

The DNA of the CDR3 is TGTGCCAGCTCACAGGGGATAGTTGCCGAGCAGTACTTC. It specifies CASSQGIVAEQYF. The chain carries TRBV18 and TRBJ2-7, with D tentatively TRBD1 (5 bases). This CDR3 is 13 amino acids long. V lost 4 bases and J 6 bases, leaving 13 bases between the germline ends. Germline-derived CDR1 and CDR2 are KGHSH and LQKENI. Full variable domain (outside the CDR3, taken from reference TRBV18 and TRBJ2-7): NAGVMQNPRHLVRRRGQEARLRCSPMKGHSHVYWYRQLPEEGLKFMVYLQKENIIDESGMPKERFSAEFPKEGPSILRIQQVVRGDSAAYFCASSQGIVAEQYFGPGTRLTVT.

The chain carries TRBV6-6 and TRBJ1-2, with TRBD1 as a possible D gene (6 bases). Germline V lookup: CDR1 MNHNY, CDR2 SVGAGI (reference sequence). The CDR3 has 13 residues. V was cut by 9 bases and J by 2 bases, with 13 bases left in between. CDR3 bases: TGTGCCAGTCTCCGGACAGCCAACTATGGCTACACCTTC. This translates into CASLRTANYGYTF.

This chain links TRBV30 with TRBJ2-1; 7 bases match TRBD2. The CDR3 spans 14 residues. Germline V CDR1 and CDR2: GTSNPN, SVGIG (reference sequence). The junction had 5 bases not matched to a gene; V was cut back by 2 bases and J by 4 bases. The chain's CDR3 is CAWSKAGRYNEQFF. Written as DNA, the CDR3 is TGTGCCTGGAGTAAAGCGGGGAGGTACAATGAGCAGTTCTTC.

The chain is built from TRBV11-3 and TRBJ2-5; D remains ambiguous. Per germline, CDR1 SGHNT and CDR2 YENEEA. There are 13 residues in the CDR3. Trimming removed 6 bases at V and 1 base at J, with 9 bases between. The CDR3 nucleotides read TGTGCCAGCAGACCCACGGGCCAAGAGACCCAGTACTTC. Translation: CASRPTGQETQYF. Using reference TRBV11-3 and TRBJ2-5 for the parts outside the CDR3, the full variable domain is EAGVVQSPRYKIIEKKQPVAFWCNPISGHNTLYWYLQNLGQGPELLIRYENEEAVDDSQLPKDRFSAERLKGVDSTLKIQPAELGDSAVYLCASRPTGQETQYFGPGTRLLVL.

This rearrangement joins TRBV28 to TRBJ1-1; TRBD1 matches 8 bases. V shed 6 bases and J 6 bases; nucleotides not matched to a gene: 9. The CDR3 is 14 residues long. Per germline, CDR1 MDHEN and CDR2 SYDVKM. The DNA of the CDR3 is TGTGCCAGCAGCCGGACAGGGCCCGGACCTGAAGCTTTCTTT. This translates into CASSRTGPGPEAFF.

The gene calls are TRBV7-8 and TRBJ2-1; 8 nucleotides align to TRBD1. The V gene's germline CDR1 is SGHVS and CDR2 FQNEAQ. CDR3 length equals 15 residues. After removal of 3 bases from V and 7 bases from J, the junction contained 8 bases not matched to a gene. CDR3 bases: TGTGCCAGCAGCTTCAGGGGGCGGGCTAGAAATGAGCAGTTCTTC. Encoded protein: CASSFRGRARNEQFF.

The gene calls are TRBV5-1 and TRBJ1-5; the match to TRBD1 covers 8 bases. The CDR3 is 16 residues long. The germline V gene has CDR1 SGHRS and CDR2 YFSETQ. The V segment lost 0 bases and the J segment 4 bases; nucleotides outside the gene matches: 6. The CDR3 region has the DNA TGCGCCAGCAGCTTGGGTTTTGGACAGGGTAATCAGCCCCAGCATTTT. Translation gives CASSLGFGQGNQPQHF.

The rearrangement uses TRBV2 and TRBJ2-3, with 7 bases lining up with TRBD2. Germline V CDR1 and CDR2: SNHLY, FYNNEI. This CDR3 comprises 14 residues. Losses at the gene ends were 10 bases for V and 5 bases for J; bases not matched to a gene: 12. The CDR3 loop reads CATETAGEGDTQYF. The DNA of the CDR3 is TGTGCCACCGAGACGGCGGGGGAAGGAGATACGCAGTATTTT.

The chain joins TRBV5-1 to TRBJ1-2, with 7 bases aligning to TRBD1. Per germline, CDR1 SGHRS and CDR2 YFSETQ. The CDR3 loop spans 14 amino acids. J gave up 1 base and V 4 bases, and 4 bases lay outside the gene matches. CDR3 coding DNA: TGCGCCAGCAGCGAGGGGGCCGGTAACTATGGCTACACCTTC. Protein: CASSEGAGNYGYTF.

The CDR3 bases are TGTGCTAGTGGTTCCCCAGGGAATTGGATGAACACTGAAGCTTTCTTT. The encoded protein is CASGSPGNWMNTEAFF. V is TRBV12-5 and J is TRBJ1-1; perhaps TRBD1 as D (5 bases). This CDR3 has 16 residues. Germline CDR1 and CDR2: LGHNT and FRNRAP. Trimming removed 4 bases from V and 0 bases from J, with 15 bases in between.

This sequence joins TRBV6-5 and TRBJ2-7; D unclear. Germline V lookup: CDR1 MNHEY, CDR2 SVGAGI. This CDR3 contains 14 residues. Trimming stripped 0 bases from V and 1 base from J, with 7 bases between. In DNA form, the CDR3 reads TGTGCCAGCAGTTACTCAATCGAGTCCTACGAGCAGTACTTC. Its translation is CASSYSIESYEQYF.

This rearrangement joins TRBV7-9 to TRBJ2-5, with 7 bases lining up with TRBD1. The J segment lost 4 bases and the V segment lost 3 bases, leaving 8 bases of the junction unmatched. The CDR3 is 15 amino acids. The germline CDR1 and CDR2 sequences are SEHNR and FQNEAQ (reference sequence). CDR3 DNA sequence: TGTGCCAGCAGCTTTGGACAGGCTTGGGGAGAGACCCAGTACTTC. It yields the protein CASSFGQAWGETQYF.

The chain links TRBV7-8 to TRBJ1-1; the match to TRBD1 covers 10 bases. The CDR3 consists of 20 residues. Germline CDR1 and CDR2: SGHVS and FQNEAQ. The junction had 21 bases not matched to a gene; V was cut back by 2 bases and J by 6 bases. The DNA for the CDR3 is TGTGCCAGCAGCTTAAGAATAACCGGGACAGGGGTAGGGGTTGAAGCTGAAGCTTTCTTT. Translated: CASSLRITGTGVGVEAEAFF.

This clone was seen once. This rearrangement joins TRBV23-1 to TRBJ1-4; 9 bases map to TRBD1. TRBV23-1 is annotated as an ORF whose role is uncertain. CDR3 length: 14 amino acids. V trimming: 8 bases; J trimming: 8 bases; junction bases outside the gene matches: 9. CDR3 nucleotide sequence: TGCGCCAGCCCCTCTGGACAGGGGTTGGAAAAACTGTTTTTT. As protein: CASPSGQGLEKLFF.

Written as DNA, the CDR3 is TGTGCCAGCAGCCAAGACGCTAGCGGGGTATACAATGAGCAGTTCTTC. Translation: CASSQDASGVYNEQFF. The chain carries TRBV3-1 (or the pseudogene TRBV3-2) and TRBJ2-1; TRBD2 matches at 9 bases. V gave up 0 bases and J gave up 4 bases; unmatched junction bases: 4. The germline V gene has CDR1 LGHDT and CDR2 YNNKEL (reference sequence). CDR3 size: 16 residues.

CDR3 coding DNA: TGTGCCATCACGTCAGGGGATGGCTACACCTTC. Its protein is CAITSGDGYTF. The rearrangement uses TRBV19 and TRBJ1-2; D is perhaps TRBD1 (6 bases). CDR1 is LNHDA and CDR2 is SQIVND in the germline V gene (reference sequence). V was pared by 10 bases and J by 6 bases, with 12 bases between. The CDR3 contains 11 residues.

The chain combines TRBV6-5 with TRBJ1-6; TRBD1 might be the D (6 bases). Germline loops: CDR1 MNHEY, CDR2 SVGAGI. The V gene lost 5 bases and the J gene lost 7 bases, with 15 bases spanning the gap. CDR3 length: 15 amino acids. CDR3 coding DNA: TGTGCCAGCAGTCCCGGGACAAATAACAATTCACCCCTCCACTTT. Translation: CASSPGTNNNSPLHF.

The chain carries TRBV4-3 and TRBJ1-1; D is unresolved. Germline lookup yields CDR1 LGHNA and CDR2 YSLEER. CDR3 length: 14 amino acids. Deletions cut 0 bases from V and 4 bases from J, with 9 bases between. The CDR3 sequence: CASSQDSTGTEAFF. As DNA, the CDR3 is TGCGCCAGCAGCCAAGATTCTACTGGCACTGAAGCTTTCTTT.

The CDR3 DNA is TGCGCCAGCAGCCAGGGGTTTGAGCAGTTCTTC. Translated, it gives CASSQGFEQFF. This chain joins TRBV10-1 and TRBJ2-1; tentatively, D is TRBD1 (6 bases). Germline V lookup: CDR1 WNHNN, CDR2 SYGVQD (reference sequence). Deletions cut 6 bases from V and 9 bases from J, with 9 bases between. This CDR3 region has 11 residues.

This chain connects TRBV5-4 to TRBJ2-1; 9 bases line up with TRBD2. The CDR3 spans 17 residues. J gave up 1 base and V 2 bases, and 7 bases lay outside the gene matches. The germline V gene encodes CDR1 SGHNT and CDR2 YYREEE (reference sequence). The CDR3 here is CASSLKRGARSYNEQFF. CDR3 nucleotide sequence: TGTGCCAGCAGCTTAAAGCGGGGGGCCAGGTCCTACAATGAGCAGTTCTTC.

V gene TRBV7-9 combines with J gene TRBJ1-1; D might be TRBD1 (5 bases). The germline CDR1 and CDR2 sequences are SEHNR and FQNEAQ (reference sequence). CDR3 length: 13 amino acids. The V end was cut by 2 bases, the J end by 6 bases, with 10 bases between. The CDR3 loop is CASSLRGEAEAFF. In nucleotides, the CDR3 is TGTGCCAGCAGCTTAAGAGGGGAGGCTGAAGCTTTCTTT.

The chain couples TRBV11-2 to TRBJ2-7, with 7 positions matching TRBD2. The CDR3 loop spans 15 amino acids. V was clipped by 1 base and J by 2 bases; unmatched bases: 5. Germline CDR1 reads SGHAT; CDR2 reads FQNNGV. Here the CDR3 DNA reads TGTGCCAGCAGCTTAGTGCTAGCGGATGCCTACGAGCAGTACTTC. Protein product: CASSLVLADAYEQYF.

V and J are TRBV3-1 (or the pseudogene TRBV3-2) and TRBJ2-5, with 8 bases that match TRBD2. The CDR3 consists of 15 residues. Unmatched junction bases numbered 4, after V lost 4 bases and J lost 0 bases. Germline V CDR1 and CDR2: LGHDT, YNNKEL (reference sequence). In nucleotides, the CDR3 is TGTGCCAGCAGCCGAGCGGGGGCGTACCAAGAGACCCAGTACTTC. Translating it yields CASSRAGAYQETQYF.

In this sample, this clone turned up a few times. The rearrangement uses TRBV29-1 and TRBJ2-2, with no clear D. V dropped 1 base and J dropped 6 bases, with 6 bases sitting between them. The CDR3 loop spans 12 amino acids. Germline V lookup: CDR1 SQVTM, CDR2 ANQGSEA. CDR3 sequence reads: CSVEGQAGELFF. The CDR3 DNA follows: TGCAGCGTTGAAGGGCAGGCCGGGGAGCTGTTTTTT.

This clone has a single count. V gene TRBV3-1 (or the pseudogene TRBV3-2) combines with J gene TRBJ1-2; 10 nucleotides match TRBD1. Germline CDR1 LGHDT, CDR2 YNNKEL (reference sequence). The CDR3 consists of 14 residues. The V gene end was trimmed by 4 bases and the J gene end by 8 bases; junction bases not matched to a gene: 7. The CDR3 DNA reads TGTGCCAGCAGCCCTGGACAGGGGGATACAGGCTACACCTTC. This sequence encodes CASSPGQGDTGYTF.

The CDR3 nucleotides read TGCGCCAGCAGCCAGTACACCGGGACAGCCATCTCTGGGGCCAACGTCCTGACTTTC. This sequence encodes CASSQYTGTAISGANVLTF. V usage is TRBV5-1 and J usage is TRBJ2-6, with TRBD1 matching 7 bases. Germline V CDR1 and CDR2: SGHRS, YFSETQ. The junction had 13 bases not matched to a gene; V was cut back by 4 bases and J by 0 bases. This CDR3 is built from 19 residues.

The J gene is TRBJ2-7, the V gene TRBV6-4; 10 bases fit TRBD1. With 6 bases clipped from V and 7 bases from J, the junction kept 9 bases outside the gene matches. Germline lookup yields CDR1 MRHNA and CDR2 SNTAGT. The CDR3 totals 14 residues. CDR3 sequence reads: CASRTGGEQGEQYF. DNA for the CDR3: TGTGCCAGCAGGACAGGGGGCGAACAAGGTGAGCAGTACTTC.

The V call is TRBV9, the J call TRBJ1-4, with 7 bases fitting TRBD1. This CDR3 is built from 15 residues. J was trimmed by 6 bases and V by 4 bases; bases with no gene match: 9. Germline loops: CDR1 SGDLS, CDR2 YYNGEE. In DNA form, the CDR3 reads TGTGCCAGCAGCCTTATGGGACAGCAGGATGAAAAACTGTTTTTT. Amino acid sequence: CASSLMGQQDEKLFF. The whole variable domain, remainder taken from reference TRBV9 and TRBJ1-4, is DSGVTQTPKHLITATGQRVTLRCSPRSGDLSVYWYQQSLDQGLQFLIQYYNGEERAKGNILERFSAQQFPDLHSELNLSSLELGDSALYFCASSLMGQQDEKLFFGSGTQLSVL.

The chain has TRBV9 and TRBJ2-5, with 7 bases that match TRBD2. The length of the CDR3 is 15 residues. The V segment lost 3 bases and the J segment 2 bases; nucleotides outside the gene matches: 7. The V gene's germline CDR1 is SGDLS and CDR2 YYNGEE. The CDR3 DNA sequence: TGTGCCAGCAGCGGTATAGCGGGTGCGCAAGAGACCCAGTACTTC. This translates into CASSGIAGAQETQYF.

V usage is TRBV4-3 and J usage is TRBJ2-2; 7 nucleotides align to TRBD1. The germline CDR1 and CDR2 sequences are LGHNA and YSLEER. Trimming removed 1 base from V and 4 bases from J; junction bases left unmatched: 3. The CDR3 consists of 15 residues. This chain's CDR3 is CASSQAQGPTGELFF. In DNA form, the CDR3 reads TGCGCCAGCAGCCAAGCACAGGGGCCCACCGGGGAGCTGTTTTTT.